This TCR beta chain was observed in a study of OX40 agonist ivuxolimab in advanced cancers. V was cut by 8 bases and J by 7 bases, with 12 bases left in between. This CDR3 contains 12 residues. Germline CDR1 LNHDA, CDR2 SQIVND (reference sequence). This table comes from immunoSEQ multiplex PCR, and its TCRdb copy is limited to in-frame clones, with some not included. In the table there are about 62,000 clones, about 80% of which are singletons. The sequences come from CD4+ or CD8+ T cells sorted from blood, collected in a trial of the OX40 agonist ivuxolimab. The sequence came from an adult with an advanced solid tumor such as melanoma, head and neck, liver or kidney cancer. This chain links TRBV19 with TRBJ1-3; D unclear. The CDR3 DNA follows: TGTGCCAGTTCAAGTGTGAGGAACACCATATATTTT. This sequence encodes CASSSVRNTIYF.